This T cell receptor beta chain appears in the sequencing data of a study of cytomegalovirus exposure and HLA in healthy donors. General study findings and limits: A later analysis reportedly found fewer N-insertions in an Asian-associated ancestry cluster than the approximately 660-donor mean. Clonal expansion, a later analysis showed, was greater in HLA-associated TCR beta chains than in equally common others. Reportedly, TCR beta sequences accurately predicted HLA-A and HLA-B alleles in most subjects.

V dropped 1 base and J dropped 1 base, with 11 bases sitting between them. Germline V gives CDR1 LNHNV, CDR2 YYDKDF (reference sequence). This CDR3 region has 15 residues. The PCR used 60 Vbeta and 13 Jbeta primers. The data were produced by immunoSEQ multiplex PCR, yet TCRdb's version contains in-frame clones alone and is incomplete. This table holds roughly 80,000 clones, roughly 79% found once. As for this clone: Its target is unknown.

What was sequenced was PBMCs. This clonotype was obtained from a woman younger than 45 in good health and CMV-seronegative. The chain carries TRBV15 and TRBJ2-7; a possible D gene is TRBD1 (6 bases). The CDR3 here is CATSRGGTPSYEQYF. The CDR3 DNA reads TGTGCCACCAGCAGAGGGGGGACACCTTCCTACGAGCAGTACTTC.